A selection of T cell receptor beta chains follows, all from one sample in a study of Graves' ophthalmopathy and Graves' hyperthyroidism. TCRdb analysed the multiplex PCR reads with MiXCR anew, one entry per CDR3 protein. This table has about 1.2 million distinct CDR3 sequences, 35% to 40% appearing once. The material sequenced was peripheral blood or thyroid tissue (not recorded which). The receptors derive from an adult man with Graves' hyperthyroidism. Both conserved end residues are part of each CDR3. Fields, in order: V gene, clone size, J gene, D gene, CDR3 protein, CDR3 DNA. A D gene is named only where the DNA matches it firmly. Clone size is given for some rows only: seen once, a few or many times, or a class if the clone is expanded.

v_gene: TRBV7-2
abundance: many
j_gene: TRBJ1-5
d_gene: .
CDR3aa: CASSSRTSYQPQHF
CDR3nt: TGTGCCAGCAGCTCCCGGACATCTTATCAGCCCCAGCATTTT

v_gene: TRBV7-2
abundance: many
j_gene: TRBJ2-5
d_gene: TRBD2
CDR3aa: CASSLVLATKETQYF
CDR3nt: TGTGCCAGCAGCTTAGTACTAGCGACCAAAGAGACCCAGTACTTC

v_gene: TRBV6-1
abundance: many
j_gene: TRBJ1-2
d_gene: .
CDR3aa: CASSEVERYGYTF
CDR3nt: TGTGCCAGCAGTGAAGTCGAGCGCTATGGCTACACCTTC

v_gene: TRBV7-9
abundance: .
j_gene: TRBJ2-5
d_gene: TRBD2
CDR3aa: CASSLGAGDGTQYF
CDR3nt: TGTGCCAGCAGCTTAGGGGCGGGGGACGGGACCCAGTACTTC

v_gene: TRBV7-9
abundance: .
j_gene: TRBJ2-7
d_gene: TRBD2
CDR3aa: CASSFGSGGTYEQYF
CDR3nt: TGTGCCAGCAGTTTCGGTAGCGGGGGTACCTACGAGCAGTACTTC

v_gene: TRBV13
abundance: .
j_gene: TRBJ1-2
d_gene: TRBD1
CDR3aa: CASSLLPLGQSGYTF
CDR3nt: TGTGCCAGCAGCTTACTACCCTTGGGACAGTCTGGCTACACCTTC

v_gene: TRBV9
abundance: .
j_gene: TRBJ1-2
d_gene: TRBD1
CDR3aa: CASGTGGGRDYGYTF
CDR3nt: TGTGCCAGCGGGACAGGGGGAGGGCGGGACTATGGCTACACCTTC

v_gene: TRBV7-9
abundance: many
j_gene: TRBJ1-6
d_gene: .
CDR3aa: CASSPRQAYNSPLHF
CDR3nt: TGTGCCAGCAGCCCCAGACAGGCTTATAATTCACCCCTCCACTTT

v_gene: TRBV7-9
abundance: many
j_gene: TRBJ2-7
d_gene: .
CDR3aa: CASSTVNSYEQYF
CDR3nt: TGTGCCAGCAGCACCGTCAACTCCTACGAGCAGTACTTC

v_gene: TRBV7-9
abundance: once
j_gene: TRBJ1-1
d_gene: TRBD1
CDR3aa: CASSAATGVLLNTEAFF
CDR3nt: TGTGCCAGCAGCGCAGCAACAGGGGTTCTACTGAACACTGAAGCTTTCTTT

v_gene: TRBV29-1
abundance: many
j_gene: TRBJ2-7
d_gene: TRBD2
CDR3aa: CSVLGAAGVSSYEQYF
CDR3nt: TGCAGCGTCCTGGGTGCGGCGGGAGTTTCCTCCTACGAGCAGTACTTC

v_gene: TRBV6-5
abundance: many
j_gene: TRBJ1-5
d_gene: .
CDR3aa: CASSYSSLWAGNQPQHF
CDR3nt: TGTGCCAGCAGTTACTCGTCCCTATGGGCAGGCAATCAGCCCCAGCATTTT

v_gene: TRBV27
abundance: once
j_gene: TRBJ2-7
d_gene: TRBD1
CDR3aa: CASKTGTGDYEQYF
CDR3nt: TGTGCCAGTAAGACCGGGACAGGGGATTACGAGCAGTACTTC

v_gene: TRBV5-8
abundance: many
j_gene: TRBJ1-2
d_gene: .
CDR3aa: CASSLPRTALGYGYTF
CDR3nt: TGTGCCAGCAGCTTGCCCCGGACAGCCTTGGGCTATGGCTACACCTTC

v_gene: TRBV12-3/TRBV12-4
abundance: few
j_gene: TRBJ2-3
d_gene: TRBD2
CDR3aa: CASILAGTDTQYF
CDR3nt: TGTGCCAGCATCCTAGCGGGCACAGATACGCAGTATTTT

v_gene: TRBV6-6
abundance: .
j_gene: TRBJ1-6
d_gene: .
CDR3aa: CASSHRRSSYNSPLHF
CDR3nt: TGTGCCAGCAGTCACCGGAGGAGCTCCTATAATTCACCCCTCCACTTT

v_gene: TRBV3-1
abundance: .
j_gene: TRBJ1-1
d_gene: .
CDR3aa: CASSHPERRAFF
CDR3nt: TGTGCCAGCAGCCACCCGGAACGGCGGGCTTTCTTT

v_gene: TRBV19
abundance: .
j_gene: TRBJ1-4
d_gene: TRBD1
CDR3aa: CASRGQGADEKLFF
CDR3nt: TGTGCCAGTAGGGGACAGGGGGCAGATGAAAAACTGTTTTTT

v_gene: TRBV2
abundance: many
j_gene: TRBJ2-7
d_gene: .
CDR3aa: CASSELGRVASYEQYF
CDR3nt: TGTGCCAGCAGTGAACTTGGCAGGGTGGCGTCCTACGAGCAGTACTTC

v_gene: TRBV20-1
abundance: few
j_gene: TRBJ2-5
d_gene: .
CDR3aa: CSARLPRKGGETQYF
CDR3nt: TGCAGTGCTAGGCTCCCTAGGAAAGGGGGGGAGACCCAGTACTTC

v_gene: TRBV3-1
abundance: .
j_gene: TRBJ2-3
d_gene: .
CDR3aa: CASSQSGPDTQYF
CDR3nt: TGTGCCAGCAGCCAATCCGGCCCAGATACGCAGTATTTT

v_gene: TRBV27
abundance: .
j_gene: TRBJ1-1
d_gene: .
CDR3aa: CASYPLWGEAFF
CDR3nt: TGTGCCAGCTATCCTCTGTGGGGTGAAGCTTTCTTT

v_gene: TRBV20-1
abundance: .
j_gene: TRBJ1-6
d_gene: .
CDR3aa: CSARDLKGSYNSPLHF
CDR3nt: TGCAGTGCTAGAGATCTGAAGGGTTCCTATAATTCACCCCTCCACTTT

v_gene: TRBV19
abundance: .
j_gene: TRBJ2-2
d_gene: .
CDR3aa: CASSIRGAGELLF
CDR3nt: TGTGCCAGTAGTATCCGGGGAGCCGGGGAGCTGCTTTTT

v_gene: TRBV6-6
abundance: .
j_gene: TRBJ1-6
d_gene: .
CDR3aa: CASSDGREGLYNSPLHF
CDR3nt: TGTGCCAGCAGTGACGGACGCGAGGGGCTTTATAATTCACCCCTCCACTTT

v_gene: TRBV10-3
abundance: .
j_gene: TRBJ1-1
d_gene: TRBD1
CDR3aa: CAISAGQGRTEAFF
CDR3nt: TGTGCCATCAGTGCCGGACAGGGGCGGACTGAAGCTTTCTTT

v_gene: TRBV5-1
abundance: few
j_gene: TRBJ2-1
d_gene: .
CDR3aa: CASSSGEYEQFF
CDR3nt: TGCGCCAGCAGCTCAGGGGAGTATGAGCAGTTCTTC

v_gene: TRBV7-2
abundance: .
j_gene: TRBJ2-5
d_gene: .
CDR3aa: CASSLVGNDNQETQYF
CDR3nt: TGTGCCAGCAGCTTAGTGGGGAACGACAACCAAGAGACCCAGTACTTC

v_gene: TRBV13
abundance: .
j_gene: TRBJ2-7
d_gene: TRBD1
CDR3aa: CASSSDRDRGTYEQYF
CDR3nt: TGTGCCAGCAGCTCGGACCGGGACAGGGGAACCTACGAGCAGTACTTC

v_gene: TRBV2
abundance: .
j_gene: TRBJ1-2
d_gene: .
CDR3aa: CAGFGEGYTF
CDR3nt: TGTGCCGGATTTGGGGAGGGCTACACCTTC

v_gene: TRBV2
abundance: many
j_gene: TRBJ1-2
d_gene: TRBD1
CDR3aa: CASRYEGQGDFDGYTF
CDR3nt: TGTGCCAGCAGATACGAAGGACAGGGGGATTTTGATGGCTACACCTTC

v_gene: TRBV6-5
abundance: many
j_gene: TRBJ1-6
d_gene: .
CDR3aa: CASSPSGGSRSPLHF
CDR3nt: TGTGCCAGCAGTCCAAGCGGAGGAAGTCGTTCACCCCTCCACTTT

v_gene: TRBV19
abundance: few
j_gene: TRBJ2-5
d_gene: TRBD2
CDR3aa: CASSGGTSGVETQYF
CDR3nt: TGTGCCAGCAGTGGCGGGACTAGCGGGGTGGAGACCCAGTACTTC

v_gene: TRBV6-5
abundance: few
j_gene: TRBJ2-7
d_gene: .
CDR3aa: CASSARQEGDEQYF
CDR3nt: TGTGCCAGCAGTGCACGACAGGAGGGGGACGAGCAGTACTTC

v_gene: TRBV7-2
abundance: .
j_gene: TRBJ1-6
d_gene: TRBD1
CDR3aa: CASSPSDRSSYNSPLHF
CDR3nt: TGTGCCAGCAGCCCCTCGGACAGGAGCTCCTATAATTCACCCCTCCACTTT

v_gene: TRBV10-3
abundance: many
j_gene: TRBJ2-5
d_gene: .
CDR3aa: CAISEESTGRYQETQYF
CDR3nt: TGTGCCATCAGTGAAGAGAGTACAGGGCGATATCAAGAGACCCAGTACTTC

v_gene: TRBV4-1
abundance: .
j_gene: TRBJ1-3
d_gene: .
CDR3aa: CASSPVNSGNTIYF
CDR3nt: TGCGCCAGCAGTCCCGTTAACTCTGGAAACACCATATATTTT

v_gene: TRBV7-6
abundance: many
j_gene: TRBJ2-3
d_gene: .
CDR3aa: CASSLALDTQYF
CDR3nt: TGTGCCAGCAGCTTAGCTCTAGATACGCAGTATTTT

v_gene: TRBV5-6
abundance: many
j_gene: TRBJ2-7
d_gene: TRBD2
CDR3aa: CASSTLAGGIEQYF
CDR3nt: TGTGCCAGCAGCACCCTAGCGGGGGGGATCGAGCAGTACTTC

v_gene: TRBV20-1
abundance: .
j_gene: TRBJ1-6
d_gene: TRBD1
CDR3aa: CSATTDRGPSNSPLHF
CDR3nt: TGCAGTGCTACTACGGACAGGGGGCCGTCGAATTCACCCCTCCACTTT

v_gene: TRBV19
abundance: many
j_gene: TRBJ2-7
d_gene: .
CDR3aa: CASSIGSSYEQYF
CDR3nt: TGTGCCAGTAGTATAGGGTCCTCCTACGAGCAGTACTTC

v_gene: TRBV10-2
abundance: .
j_gene: TRBJ1-2
d_gene: .
CDR3aa: CASSEPDSRRGGYTF
CDR3nt: TGCGCCAGCAGTGAGCCGGACAGCCGAAGGGGTGGCTACACCTTC

v_gene: TRBV7-9
abundance: .
j_gene: TRBJ1-1
d_gene: .
CDR3aa: CASSFYICSANWDSTANTEAFF
CDR3nt: .

v_gene: TRBV12-3/TRBV12-4
abundance: many
j_gene: TRBJ1-1
d_gene: TRBD1
CDR3aa: CASSTDRGRLRNTEAFF
CDR3nt: TGTGCCAGCAGTACCGACAGGGGGAGGCTTCGGAACACTGAAGCTTTCTTT